This T cell receptor (beta chain) appears in the sequencing data of a study of CXCR3-negative and CXCR3-positive naive CD8 T cells. Study-level points and caveats: Hydrophobicity was higher for TRB CDR3s found in CXCR3-positive naive cells than in CXCR3-negative naive cells. CXCR3 expression partially decreased after cryopreservation; most assays used fresh PBMCs. Much lower diversity was found in memory CD8+ cells, while both naive subsets had comparably high diversity.

Germline V gene data show CDR1 as DFQATT and CDR2 as SNEGSKA (reference sequence). The CDR3 length is 18 residues. As to this clonotype: Its antigen is unidentified.

All TRB cDNA libraries came from 5' RACE performed with UMI labels. Using the 5' RACE reads, TCRdb records one entry per CDR3 protein without DNA. The sample has tens of thousands of distinct CDR3 sequences. Each CD8+ T cell subset was flow-sorted in triplicate. Every sort contained 270,000 or so cells. The V gene is TRBV20-1, the J gene TRBJ2-1; no DNA is available, so the TRBD1 call from TCRdb remains unchecked. This receptor was identified in a human donor in good health. Some clones in this sample may be carry-over from other donors' samples. The sequencing sample was made of naive CXCR3+ CD8+ T cells from blood. Described subset: CD45RO-CCR7+CD27+CD95- naive CD8+ T cells expressing CXCR3 (TNR3+). This CDR3 reads CSARDSLAGGRRYNEQFF.